The sequence of this T cell receptor beta chain was determined in a study of blood T cell repertoires in COVID-19. Study details: Collection of acute and convalescent COVID-19 samples took place in the United States, Italy and Spain. From T cells, B-cell-depleted T cells, or PBMCs came the material, which was cDNA or gDNA.

Authors' methods: Reference gene primers were amplified, and this amplification served to estimate nucleated cell counts. Only in-frame clones appear in the TCRdb table, and some are missing; sequencing was by immunoSEQ multiplex PCR. D and trimming were read from the DNA, whereas the V and J calls and clone size are those reported in that table. The profile shows 150,000 to 200,000 clones, approximately 83% of them singletons. The CDR3 loop spans 15 amino acids. Germline V gene data show CDR1 as SGHRS and CDR2 as YFSETQ. V was clipped by 0 bases and J by 3 bases; unmatched bases: 5. In this sample, this clone turned up once.

This receptor was identified in a man aged 55-75 years with acute or convalescent COVID-19. The sample was peripheral blood. The chain links TRBV5-1 to TRBJ1-1; 7 bases fit TRBD1. CDR3 loop: CASSLETGRYTEAFF. The CDR3 DNA sequence: TGCGCCAGCAGCTTGGAGACAGGGAGGTACACTGAAGCTTTCTTT.